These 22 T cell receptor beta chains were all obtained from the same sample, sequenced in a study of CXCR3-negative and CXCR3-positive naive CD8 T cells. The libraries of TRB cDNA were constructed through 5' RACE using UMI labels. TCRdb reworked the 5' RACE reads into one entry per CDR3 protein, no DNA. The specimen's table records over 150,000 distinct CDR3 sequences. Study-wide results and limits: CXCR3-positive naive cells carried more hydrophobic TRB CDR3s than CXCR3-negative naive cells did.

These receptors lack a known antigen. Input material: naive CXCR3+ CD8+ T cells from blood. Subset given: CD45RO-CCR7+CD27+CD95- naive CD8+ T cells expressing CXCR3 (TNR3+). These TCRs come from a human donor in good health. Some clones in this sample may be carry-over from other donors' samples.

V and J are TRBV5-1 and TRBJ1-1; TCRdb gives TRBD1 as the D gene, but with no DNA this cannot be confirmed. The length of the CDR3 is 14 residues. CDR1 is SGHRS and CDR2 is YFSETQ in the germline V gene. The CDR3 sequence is CASSLVGGNTEAFF.

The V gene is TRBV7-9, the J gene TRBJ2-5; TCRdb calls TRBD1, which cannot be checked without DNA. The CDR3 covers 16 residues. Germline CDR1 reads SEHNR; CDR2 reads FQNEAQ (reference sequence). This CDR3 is CASSSEQGFYAETQYF.

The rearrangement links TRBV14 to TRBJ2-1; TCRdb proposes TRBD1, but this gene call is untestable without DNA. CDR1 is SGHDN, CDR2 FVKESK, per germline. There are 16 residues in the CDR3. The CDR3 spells CASSRRTGVGVDEQFF.

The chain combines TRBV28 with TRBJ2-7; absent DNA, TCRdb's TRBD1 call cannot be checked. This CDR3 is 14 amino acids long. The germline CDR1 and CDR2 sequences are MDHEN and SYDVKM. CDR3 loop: CASSTPGAIYEQYF.

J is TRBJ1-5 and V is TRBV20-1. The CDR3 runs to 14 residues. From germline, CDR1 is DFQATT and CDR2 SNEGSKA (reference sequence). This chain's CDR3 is CSARVGYSNQPQHF.

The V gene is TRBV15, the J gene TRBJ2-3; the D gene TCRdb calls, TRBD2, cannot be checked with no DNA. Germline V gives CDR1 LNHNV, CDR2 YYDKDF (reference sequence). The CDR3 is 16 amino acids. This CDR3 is CATSRVPGREGDTQYF.

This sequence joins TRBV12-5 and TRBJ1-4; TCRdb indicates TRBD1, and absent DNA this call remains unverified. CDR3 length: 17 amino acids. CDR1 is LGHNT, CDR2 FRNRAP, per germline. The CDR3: CASGLDVGTGPNEKLFF.

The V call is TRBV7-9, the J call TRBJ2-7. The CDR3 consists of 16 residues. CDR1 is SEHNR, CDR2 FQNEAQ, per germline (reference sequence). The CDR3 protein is CASSPQDGPGIYEQYF.

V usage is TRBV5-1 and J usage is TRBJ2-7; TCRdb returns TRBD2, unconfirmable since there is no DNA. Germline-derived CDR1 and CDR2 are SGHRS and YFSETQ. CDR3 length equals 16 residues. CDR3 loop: CASSRTRPDSSYEQYF.

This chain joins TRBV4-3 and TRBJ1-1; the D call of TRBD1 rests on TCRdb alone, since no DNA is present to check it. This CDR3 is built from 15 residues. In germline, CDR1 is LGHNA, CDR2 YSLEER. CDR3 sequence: CASSQGPGVDTEAFF.

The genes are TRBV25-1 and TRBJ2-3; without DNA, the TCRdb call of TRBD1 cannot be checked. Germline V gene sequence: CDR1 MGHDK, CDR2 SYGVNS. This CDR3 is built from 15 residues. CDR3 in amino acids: CASSGTGGAADTQYF.

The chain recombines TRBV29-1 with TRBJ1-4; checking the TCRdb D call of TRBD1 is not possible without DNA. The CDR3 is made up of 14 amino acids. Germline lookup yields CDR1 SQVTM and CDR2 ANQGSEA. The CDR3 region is CSVNPGVVPEKLFF.

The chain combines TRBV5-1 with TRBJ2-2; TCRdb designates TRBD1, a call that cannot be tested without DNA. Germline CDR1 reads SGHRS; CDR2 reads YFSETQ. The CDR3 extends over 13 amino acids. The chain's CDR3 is CASERGSGGELFF.

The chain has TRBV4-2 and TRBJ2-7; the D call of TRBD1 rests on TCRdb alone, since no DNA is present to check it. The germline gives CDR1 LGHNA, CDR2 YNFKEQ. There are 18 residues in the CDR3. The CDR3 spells CASSQDSILGQGAYEQYF.

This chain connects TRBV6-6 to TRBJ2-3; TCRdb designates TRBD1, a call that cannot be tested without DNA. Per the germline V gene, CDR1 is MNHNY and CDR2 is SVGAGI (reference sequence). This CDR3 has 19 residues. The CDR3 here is CASSYSSLWGATSTDTQYF.

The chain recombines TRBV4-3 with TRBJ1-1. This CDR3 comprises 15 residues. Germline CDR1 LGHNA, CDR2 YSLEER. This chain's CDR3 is CASSQVFLDNTEAFF.

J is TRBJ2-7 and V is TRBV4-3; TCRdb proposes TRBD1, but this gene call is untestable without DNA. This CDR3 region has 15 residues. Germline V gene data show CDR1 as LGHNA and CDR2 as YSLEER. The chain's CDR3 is CASSEGTSRTREQYF.

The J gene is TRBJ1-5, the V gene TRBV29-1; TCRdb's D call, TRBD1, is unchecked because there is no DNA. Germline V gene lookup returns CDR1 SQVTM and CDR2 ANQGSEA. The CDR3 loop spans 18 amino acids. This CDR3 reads CSVPPHHHLDSCNQPQHF.

This CDR3 is CASSKSRFWRRVASHLEQYF. The genes are TRBV21-1 and TRBJ2-7; TCRdb's D gene call, TRBD2, goes unchecked for lack of DNA. TRBV21-1 is described as a pseudogene. The CDR3 sequence is 20 residues long.

The CDR3 protein is CASKERGKGELFF. The chain combines TRBV4-2 with TRBJ2-2; TCRdb's D call of TRBD2 is untestable without DNA. The CDR3 loop spans 13 amino acids. The V gene's germline CDR1 is LGHNA and CDR2 YNFKEQ.

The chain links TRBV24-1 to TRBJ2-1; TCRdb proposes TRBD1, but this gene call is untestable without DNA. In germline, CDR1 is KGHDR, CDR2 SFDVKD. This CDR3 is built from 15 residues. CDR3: CATTEEDSTDNEQFF.

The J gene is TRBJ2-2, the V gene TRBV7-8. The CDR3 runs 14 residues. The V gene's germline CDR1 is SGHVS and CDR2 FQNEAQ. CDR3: CASSSTVNTGELFF.